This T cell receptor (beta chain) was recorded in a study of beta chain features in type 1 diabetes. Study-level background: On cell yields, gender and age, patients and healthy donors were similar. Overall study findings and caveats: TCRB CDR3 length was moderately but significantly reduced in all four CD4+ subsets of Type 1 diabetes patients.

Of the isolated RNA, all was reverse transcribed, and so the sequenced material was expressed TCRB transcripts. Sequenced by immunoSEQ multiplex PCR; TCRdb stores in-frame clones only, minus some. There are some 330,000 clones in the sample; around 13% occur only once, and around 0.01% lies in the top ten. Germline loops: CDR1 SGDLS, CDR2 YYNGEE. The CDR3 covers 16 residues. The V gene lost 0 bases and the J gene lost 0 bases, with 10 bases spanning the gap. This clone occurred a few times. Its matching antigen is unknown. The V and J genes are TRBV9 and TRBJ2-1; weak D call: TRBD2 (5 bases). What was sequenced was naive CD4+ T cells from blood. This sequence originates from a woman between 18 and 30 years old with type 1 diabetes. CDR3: CASSVAGSASYNEQFF. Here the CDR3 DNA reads TGTGCCAGCAGCGTAGCAGGTAGCGCCTCCTACAATGAGCAGTTCTTC.